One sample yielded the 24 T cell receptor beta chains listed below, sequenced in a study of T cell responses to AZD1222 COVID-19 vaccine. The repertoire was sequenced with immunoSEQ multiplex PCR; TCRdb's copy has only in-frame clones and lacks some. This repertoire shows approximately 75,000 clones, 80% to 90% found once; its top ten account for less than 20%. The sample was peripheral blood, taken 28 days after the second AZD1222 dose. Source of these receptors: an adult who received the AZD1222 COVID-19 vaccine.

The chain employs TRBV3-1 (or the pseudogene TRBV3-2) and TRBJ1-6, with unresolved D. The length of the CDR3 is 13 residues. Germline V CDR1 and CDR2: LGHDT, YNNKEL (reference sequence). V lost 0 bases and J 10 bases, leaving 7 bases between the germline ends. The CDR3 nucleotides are TGTGCCAGCAGCCAAGACTCGAAATCACCCCTCCACTTT. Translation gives CASSQDSKSPLHF.

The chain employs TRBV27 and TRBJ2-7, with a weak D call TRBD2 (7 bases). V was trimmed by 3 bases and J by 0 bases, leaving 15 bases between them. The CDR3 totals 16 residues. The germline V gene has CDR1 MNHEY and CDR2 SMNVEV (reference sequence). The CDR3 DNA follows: TGTGCCAGCAGTTTCCTTGGCGGGGGCCTCTCCTACGAGCAGTACTTC. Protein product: CASSFLGGGLSYEQYF.

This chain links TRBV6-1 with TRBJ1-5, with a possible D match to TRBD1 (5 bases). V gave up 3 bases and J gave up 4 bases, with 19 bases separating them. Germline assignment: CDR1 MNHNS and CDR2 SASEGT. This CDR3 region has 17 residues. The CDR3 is CASSDRPGTFGNQPQHF. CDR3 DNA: TGTGCCAGCAGTGACCGCCCCGGGACGTTCGGGAATCAGCCCCAGCATTTT.

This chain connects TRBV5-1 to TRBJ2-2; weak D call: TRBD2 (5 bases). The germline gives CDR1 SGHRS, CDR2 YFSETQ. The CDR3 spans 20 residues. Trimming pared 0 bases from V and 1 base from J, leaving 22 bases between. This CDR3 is CASSLGGLDRFYQNTGELFF. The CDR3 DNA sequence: TGCGCCAGCAGCTTGGGAGGGCTTGACCGATTCTATCAGAACACCGGGGAGCTGTTTTTT. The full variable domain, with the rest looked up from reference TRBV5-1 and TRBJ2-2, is KAGVTQTPRYLIKTRGQQVTLSCSPISGHRSVSWYQQTPGQGLQFLFEYFSETQRNKGNFPGRFSGRQFSNSRSEMNVSTLELGDSALYLCASSLGGLDRFYQNTGELFFGEGSRLTVL.

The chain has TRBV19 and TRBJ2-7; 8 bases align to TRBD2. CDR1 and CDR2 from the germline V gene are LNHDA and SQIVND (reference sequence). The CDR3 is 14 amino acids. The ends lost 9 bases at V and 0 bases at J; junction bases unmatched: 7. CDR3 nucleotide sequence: TGTGCCAGCTCGCGGGGGGTAAGCTCCTACGAGCAGTACTTC. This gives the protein CASSRGVSSYEQYF.

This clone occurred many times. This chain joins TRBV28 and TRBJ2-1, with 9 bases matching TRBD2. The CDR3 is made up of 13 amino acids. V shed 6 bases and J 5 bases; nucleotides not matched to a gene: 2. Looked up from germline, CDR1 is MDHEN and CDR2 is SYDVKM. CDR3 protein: CASRASGNNEQFF. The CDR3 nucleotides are TGTGCCAGCAGGGCTAGCGGGAACAATGAGCAGTTCTTC.

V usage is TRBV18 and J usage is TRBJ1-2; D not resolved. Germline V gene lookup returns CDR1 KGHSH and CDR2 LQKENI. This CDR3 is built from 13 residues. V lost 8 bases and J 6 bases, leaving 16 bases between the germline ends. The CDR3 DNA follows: TGTGCCAGCGCTTCCCCTACCCGGCATGGCTACACCTTC. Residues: CASASPTRHGYTF.

CDR3 loop: CASSFSGTGGIDTQYF. In nucleotides, the CDR3 is TGTGCCAGCAGCTTCTCCGGGACAGGGGGCATAGATACGCAGTATTTT. The chain uses TRBV11-2 and TRBJ2-3; 12 bases match TRBD1. The ends lost 3 bases at V and 5 bases at J; junction bases unmatched: 6. The CDR3 totals 16 residues. The germline V gene encodes CDR1 SGHAT and CDR2 FQNNGV. Supplemented by reference TRBV11-2 and TRBJ2-3, the full variable domain reads EAGVAQSPRYKIIEKRQSVAFWCNPISGHATLYWYQQILGQGPKLLIQFQNNGVVDDSQLPKDRFSAERLKGVDSTLKIQPAKLEDSAVYLCASSFSGTGGIDTQYFGPGTRLTVL.

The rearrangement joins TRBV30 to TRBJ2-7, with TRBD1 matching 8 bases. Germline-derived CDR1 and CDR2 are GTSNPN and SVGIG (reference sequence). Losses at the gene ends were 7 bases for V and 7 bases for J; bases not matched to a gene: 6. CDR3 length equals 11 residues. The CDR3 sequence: CASRTGWEQYF. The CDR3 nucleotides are TGTGCCTCCCGGACAGGGTGGGAGCAGTACTTC.

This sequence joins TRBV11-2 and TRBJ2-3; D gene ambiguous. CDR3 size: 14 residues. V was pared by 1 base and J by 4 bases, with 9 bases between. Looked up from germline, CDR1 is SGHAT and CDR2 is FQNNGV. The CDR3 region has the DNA TGTGCCAGCAGCTTAGTCCTTGGGTCAGATACGCAGTATTTT. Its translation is CASSLVLGSDTQYF.

The CDR3 DNA follows: TGTGCCAGCAGTGAATCGGCAGACCACAATGAGCAGTTCTTC. Translating it yields CASSESADHNEQFF. The V call is TRBV6-1, the J call TRBJ2-1; D is ambiguous. From germline, CDR1 is MNHNS and CDR2 SASEGT. The V and J ends lost 2 bases and 5 bases respectively, with 10 bases between them. The CDR3 spans 14 residues.

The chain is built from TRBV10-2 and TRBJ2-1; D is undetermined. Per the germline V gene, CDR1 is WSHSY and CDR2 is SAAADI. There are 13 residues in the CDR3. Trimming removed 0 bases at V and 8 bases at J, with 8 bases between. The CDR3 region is CASSESLVDEQFF. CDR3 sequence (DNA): TGCGCCAGCAGTGAGTCCCTAGTCGATGAGCAGTTCTTC.

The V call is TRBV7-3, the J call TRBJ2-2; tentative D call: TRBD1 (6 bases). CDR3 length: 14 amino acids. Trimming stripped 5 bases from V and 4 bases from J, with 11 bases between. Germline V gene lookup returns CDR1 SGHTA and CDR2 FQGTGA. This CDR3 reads CASSHQGTTGELFF. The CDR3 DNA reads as TGTGCCAGCAGCCATCAGGGGACCACCGGGGAGCTGTTTTTT. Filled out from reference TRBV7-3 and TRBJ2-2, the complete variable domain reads GAGVSQTPSNKVTEKGKYVELRCDPISGHTALYWYRQSLGQGPEFLIYFQGTGAADDSGLPNDRFFAVRPEGSVSTLKIQRTERGDSAVYLCASSHQGTTGELFFGEGSRLTVL.

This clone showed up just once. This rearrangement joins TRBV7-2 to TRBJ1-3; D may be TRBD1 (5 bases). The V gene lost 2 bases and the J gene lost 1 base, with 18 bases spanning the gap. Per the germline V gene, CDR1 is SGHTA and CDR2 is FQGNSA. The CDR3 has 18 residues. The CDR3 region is CASSLYPTIGGSGNTIYF. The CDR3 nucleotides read TGTGCCAGCAGCTTATACCCCACCATCGGGGGTTCTGGAAACACCATATATTTT. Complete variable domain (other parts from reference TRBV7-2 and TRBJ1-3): GAGVSQSPSNKVTEKGKDVELRCDPISGHTALYWYRQSLGQGLEFLIYFQGNSAPDKSGLPSDRFSAERTGGSVSTLTIQRTQQEDSAVYLCASSLYPTIGGSGNTIYFGEGSWLTVV.

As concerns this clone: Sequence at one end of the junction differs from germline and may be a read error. CDR3 in DNA: TGTGCTAGCAGCCGTACTAGCGGTCACACCGGGGAGCTGTTTTTT. Translation: CASSRTSGHTGELFF. The J gene is TRBJ2-2, the V gene TRBV7-7; 8 bases map to TRBD2. Germline V gives CDR1 SSHAT, CDR2 FNYEAQ (reference sequence). The CDR3 extends over 15 amino acids.

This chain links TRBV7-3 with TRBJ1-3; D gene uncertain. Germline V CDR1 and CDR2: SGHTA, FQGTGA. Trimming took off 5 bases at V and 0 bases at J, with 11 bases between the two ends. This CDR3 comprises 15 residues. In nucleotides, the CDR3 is TGTGCCAGCAGCCTGCAGGCAGTCTCTGGAAACACCATATATTTT. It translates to CASSLQAVSGNTIYF.

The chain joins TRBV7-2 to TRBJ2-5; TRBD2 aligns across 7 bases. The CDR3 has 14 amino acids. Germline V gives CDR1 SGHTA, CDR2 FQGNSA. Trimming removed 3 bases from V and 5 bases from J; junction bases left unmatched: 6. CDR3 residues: CASSFQRGEETQYF. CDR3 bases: TGTGCCAGCAGCTTCCAGCGGGGAGAGGAGACCCAGTACTTC.

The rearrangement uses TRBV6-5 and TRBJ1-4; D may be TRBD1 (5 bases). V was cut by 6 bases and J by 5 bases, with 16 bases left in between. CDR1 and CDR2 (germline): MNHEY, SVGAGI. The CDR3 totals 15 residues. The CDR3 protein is CASSQTGTMNEKLFF. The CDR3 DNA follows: TGTGCCAGCAGCCAAACCGGGACCATGAATGAAAAACTGTTTTTT.

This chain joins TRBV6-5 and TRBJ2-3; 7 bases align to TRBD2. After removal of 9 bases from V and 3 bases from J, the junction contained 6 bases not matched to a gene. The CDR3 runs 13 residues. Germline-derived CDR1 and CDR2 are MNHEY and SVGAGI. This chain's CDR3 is CASGEGGTDTQYF. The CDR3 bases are TGTGCCAGTGGGGAGGGAGGGACAGATACGCAGTATTTT.

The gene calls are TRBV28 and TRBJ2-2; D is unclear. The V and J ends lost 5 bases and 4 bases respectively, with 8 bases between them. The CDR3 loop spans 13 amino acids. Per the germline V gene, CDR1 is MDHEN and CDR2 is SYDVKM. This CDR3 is CASSGHSTGELFF. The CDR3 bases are TGTGCCAGCAGTGGTCATAGCACCGGGGAGCTGTTTTTT.

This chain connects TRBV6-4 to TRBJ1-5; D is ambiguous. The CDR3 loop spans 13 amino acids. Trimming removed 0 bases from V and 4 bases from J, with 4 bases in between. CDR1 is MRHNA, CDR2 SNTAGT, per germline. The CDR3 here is CASSDSPNQPQHF. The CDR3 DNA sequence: TGTGCCAGCAGTGACTCTCCGAATCAGCCCCAGCATTTT.

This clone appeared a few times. The CDR3 protein is CASSSTGQPQHF. The CDR3 DNA reads as TGTGCCAGCAGTTCTACGGGTCAGCCCCAGCATTTT. The rearrangement joins TRBV27 to TRBJ1-5; D gene uncertain. Germline V CDR1 and CDR2: MNHEY, SMNVEV (reference sequence). Between the trimmed V and J ends, which lost 4 bases and 6 bases, there was a span of 7 bases. The CDR3 has 12 amino acids.

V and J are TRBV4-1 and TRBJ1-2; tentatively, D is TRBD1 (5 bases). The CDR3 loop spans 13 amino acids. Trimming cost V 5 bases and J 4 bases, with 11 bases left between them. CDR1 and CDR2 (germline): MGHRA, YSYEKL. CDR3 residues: CASSSTGSYGYTF. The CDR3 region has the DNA TGCGCCAGCAGCTCCACAGGTAGCTATGGCTACACCTTC.

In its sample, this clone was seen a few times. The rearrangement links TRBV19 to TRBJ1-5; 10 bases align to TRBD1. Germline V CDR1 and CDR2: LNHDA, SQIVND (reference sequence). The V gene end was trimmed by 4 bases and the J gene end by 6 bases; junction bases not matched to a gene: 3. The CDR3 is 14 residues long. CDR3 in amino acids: CASSTTGGGQPQHF. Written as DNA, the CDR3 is TGTGCCAGTAGTACGACAGGGGGCGGTCAGCCCCAGCATTTT.